Listed below are T cell receptor beta chains from one sample, sequenced in a study of T-cell reconstitution after alpha-beta-depleted transplantation in children. Each CDR3 protein gets one entry after TCRdb re-called the PCR reads with MiXCR. This table holds approximately 34,000 distinct CDR3 sequences, approximately 6.5% found once. The source was peripheral blood, collected 60 days after TCRalphabeta/CD19-depleted stem cell transplant. The receptors stem from a child younger than two who had a stem cell transplant for acute myeloid leukemia, so the T cells may come from the graft donor. The CDR3 runs from the conserved cysteine through the conserved F or W. D genes are given only for firm matches. Rows give clone size only sometimes, using once, few, many, or a class for an expanded clone.

v_call: TRBV7-9
d_call: .
clone_size: many
cdr3_aa: CASSPEQGSTDTQYF

v_call: TRBV12-3/TRBV12-4
d_call: .
clone_size: many
cdr3_aa: CASGIGSSPLHF

v_call: TRBV6-1
d_call: .
clone_size: many
cdr3_aa: CASSEAGRVYGYTF

v_call: TRBV29-1
d_call: .
clone_size: .
cdr3_aa: CSVVGSQETQYF

v_call: TRBV7-9
d_call: .
clone_size: many
cdr3_aa: CASSSPRGGSNIQYF

v_call: TRBV7-3
d_call: .
clone_size: many
cdr3_aa: CASSLLGGETQYF

v_call: TRBV9
d_call: .
clone_size: few
cdr3_aa: CASSVPLGAGANVLTF

v_call: TRBV12-3/TRBV12-4
d_call: .
clone_size: many
cdr3_aa: CASSSLGREETQYF

v_call: TRBV2
d_call: TRBD1
clone_size: many
cdr3_aa: CASSGQGVNEKLFF

v_call: TRBV9
d_call: .
clone_size: many
cdr3_aa: CASGFGVNTGELFF

v_call: TRBV28
d_call: .
clone_size: many
cdr3_aa: CASSLFHIREEQYF

v_call: TRBV10-1
d_call: TRBD2
clone_size: .
cdr3_aa: CAPEGPSGVTDTQYF

v_call: TRBV7-9
d_call: .
clone_size: many
cdr3_aa: CASSSEREARQPQHF

v_call: TRBV20-1
d_call: .
clone_size: many
cdr3_aa: CSAPVNTGELFF

v_call: TRBV6-5
d_call: .
clone_size: many
cdr3_aa: CASTLGGVYGYTF

v_call: TRBV10-3
d_call: .
clone_size: many
cdr3_aa: CAISEGRGRSDTQYF

v_call: TRBV11-2
d_call: TRBD1
clone_size: many
cdr3_aa: CASSLGRRDREETQYF

v_call: TRBV7-9
d_call: TRBD1
clone_size: many
cdr3_aa: CASSLGTGTAGTDTQYF

v_call: TRBV2
d_call: TRBD1
clone_size: many
cdr3_aa: CASSEKDRPSYGYTF

v_call: TRBV20-1
d_call: .
clone_size: many
cdr3_aa: CSEEVYNEQFF

v_call: TRBV7-9
d_call: TRBD1
clone_size: medium-sized
cdr3_aa: CASSLPIDRGRTVGELFF

v_call: TRBV29-1
d_call: TRBD2
clone_size: many
cdr3_aa: CSVGLAGEGGEQYF

v_call: TRBV9
d_call: TRBD1
clone_size: many
cdr3_aa: CASSVARQGAVTGELFF

v_call: TRBV24-1
d_call: TRBD1
clone_size: many
cdr3_aa: CATSDPDRGGYGYTF

v_call: TRBV7-9
d_call: .
clone_size: many
cdr3_aa: CASGRNYGYTF

v_call: TRBV7-8
d_call: TRBD2
clone_size: many
cdr3_aa: CASSPGTSGRPTLQETQYF

v_call: TRBV7-9
d_call: .
clone_size: many
cdr3_aa: CASSLEGNIQYF

v_call: TRBV6-5
d_call: .
clone_size: many
cdr3_aa: CASSYSIGAFYEQYF

v_call: TRBV19
d_call: TRBD2
clone_size: many
cdr3_aa: CASRTGGLSYNEQFF

v_call: TRBV7-3
d_call: .
clone_size: many
cdr3_aa: CASSLSSDSYEQYF

v_call: TRBV7-9
d_call: TRBD1
clone_size: many
cdr3_aa: CASSQPGTGSNIQYF

v_call: TRBV29-1
d_call: .
clone_size: many
cdr3_aa: CSVGTSFSYEQYF

v_call: TRBV28
d_call: TRBD2
clone_size: many
cdr3_aa: CASSTLLAGGFKNIQYF

v_call: TRBV2
d_call: TRBD1
clone_size: many
cdr3_aa: CASSDLGQANTEAFF

v_call: TRBV5-1
d_call: .
clone_size: many
cdr3_aa: CASMETGNTEAFF

v_call: TRBV4-2
d_call: .
clone_size: .
cdr3_aa: CASSPGLRCYEQYF

v_call: TRBV6-2/TRBV6-3
d_call: .
clone_size: many
cdr3_aa: CASSYPLRRYEQYF

v_call: TRBV2
d_call: .
clone_size: many
cdr3_aa: CASSDIAATSYEQYF

v_call: TRBV5-1
d_call: .
clone_size: many
cdr3_aa: CASRSPAGPHYEQYF

v_call: TRBV7-9
d_call: .
clone_size: many
cdr3_aa: CASSLLGGETYNEQFF

v_call: TRBV11-2
d_call: TRBD1
clone_size: many
cdr3_aa: CASSLGTGVYNEQFF

v_call: TRBV7-8
d_call: .
clone_size: few
cdr3_aa: CASSLSLNEQFF

v_call: TRBV4-3
d_call: .
clone_size: .
cdr3_aa: CASSQDWGSTEAFF

v_call: TRBV10-3
d_call: .
clone_size: many
cdr3_aa: CAISEGGGLYNEQFF

v_call: TRBV24-1
d_call: TRBD2
clone_size: many
cdr3_aa: CATSDSSGSWETQYF

v_call: TRBV7-7
d_call: .
clone_size: many
cdr3_aa: CASSLYAGQETQYF

v_call: TRBV7-8
d_call: TRBD2
clone_size: many
cdr3_aa: CASSFLAGVGTDTQYF

v_call: TRBV7-9
d_call: TRBD1
clone_size: many
cdr3_aa: CASSPLGQGAFYEQYF

v_call: TRBV6-5
d_call: .
clone_size: many
cdr3_aa: CASSWGGHSNTEAFF

v_call: TRBV28
d_call: TRBD1
clone_size: many
cdr3_aa: CASSSPGQGGIIGYNSPLHF

v_call: TRBV15
d_call: TRBD1
clone_size: many
cdr3_aa: CATSRDRGRNQPQHF

v_call: TRBV5-5
d_call: .
clone_size: many
cdr3_aa: CASSLGTGVSYEQYF

v_call: TRBV7-9
d_call: .
clone_size: many
cdr3_aa: CASSTIGPIYEQYF

v_call: TRBV9
d_call: .
clone_size: many
cdr3_aa: CASSLRDGYEQYF